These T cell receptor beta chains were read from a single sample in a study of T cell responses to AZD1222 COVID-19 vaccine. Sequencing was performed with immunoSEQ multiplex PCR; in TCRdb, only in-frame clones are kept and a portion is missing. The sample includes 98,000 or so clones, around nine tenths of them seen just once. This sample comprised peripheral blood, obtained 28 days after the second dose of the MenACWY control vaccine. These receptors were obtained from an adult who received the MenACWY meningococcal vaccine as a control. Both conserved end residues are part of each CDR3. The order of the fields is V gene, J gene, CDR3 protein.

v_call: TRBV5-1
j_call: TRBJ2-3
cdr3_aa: CASRLVTDTQYF

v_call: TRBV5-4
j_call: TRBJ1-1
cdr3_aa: CASSFWQGANTEAFF

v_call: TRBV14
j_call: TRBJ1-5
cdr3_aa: CASSQEGGAYSNQPQHF

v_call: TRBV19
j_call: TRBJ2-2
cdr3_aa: CASSMLRGRGAYTGELFF

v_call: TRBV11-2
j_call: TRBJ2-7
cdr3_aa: CASSLPKGRPFSYEQYF

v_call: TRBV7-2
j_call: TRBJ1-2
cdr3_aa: CASSGYTGYGYTF

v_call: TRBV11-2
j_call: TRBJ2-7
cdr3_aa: CASSQRQGSSYEQYF

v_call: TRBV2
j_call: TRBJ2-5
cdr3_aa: CASSESVPYQETQYF

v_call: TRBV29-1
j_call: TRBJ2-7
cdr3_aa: CSVESPFEQYF

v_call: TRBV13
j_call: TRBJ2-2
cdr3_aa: CASSTGTGELFF

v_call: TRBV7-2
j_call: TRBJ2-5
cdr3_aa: CASSFQGRQETQYF

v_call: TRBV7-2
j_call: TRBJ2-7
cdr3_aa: CASSTVGTGGYEQYF

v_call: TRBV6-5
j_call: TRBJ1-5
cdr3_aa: CASSRGTEGQPQHF

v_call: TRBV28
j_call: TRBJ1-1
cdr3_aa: CASRDRGLGNTEAFF

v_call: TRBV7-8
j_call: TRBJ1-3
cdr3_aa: CASSLGRTASGNTIYF

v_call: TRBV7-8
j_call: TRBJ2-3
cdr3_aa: CASSQPWTGFTDTQYF

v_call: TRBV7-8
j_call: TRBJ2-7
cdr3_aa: CASSPRGGYEQYF

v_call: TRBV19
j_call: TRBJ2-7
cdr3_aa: CASTPRGVPLYEQYF

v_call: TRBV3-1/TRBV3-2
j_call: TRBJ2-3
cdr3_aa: CASRNRDESTDTQYF

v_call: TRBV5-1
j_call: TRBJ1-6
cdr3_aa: CASSLGGRAENSPLHF

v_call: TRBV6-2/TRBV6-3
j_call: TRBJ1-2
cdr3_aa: CASSYDRARIYGYTF

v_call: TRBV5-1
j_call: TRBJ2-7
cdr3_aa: CASSPLGRELYEQYF

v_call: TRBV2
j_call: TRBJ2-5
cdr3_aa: CASGADDGGRTQYF

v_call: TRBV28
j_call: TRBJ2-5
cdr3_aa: CASSFILGLAGIQETQYF

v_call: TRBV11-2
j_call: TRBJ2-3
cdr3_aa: CASSLPLWGTQYF

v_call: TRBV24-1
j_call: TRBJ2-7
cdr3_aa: CATSDTGTGVKQYF

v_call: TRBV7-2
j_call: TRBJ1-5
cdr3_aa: CASSLDIGQPQHF

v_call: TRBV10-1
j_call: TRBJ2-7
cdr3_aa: CASSGTGPPYEQYF